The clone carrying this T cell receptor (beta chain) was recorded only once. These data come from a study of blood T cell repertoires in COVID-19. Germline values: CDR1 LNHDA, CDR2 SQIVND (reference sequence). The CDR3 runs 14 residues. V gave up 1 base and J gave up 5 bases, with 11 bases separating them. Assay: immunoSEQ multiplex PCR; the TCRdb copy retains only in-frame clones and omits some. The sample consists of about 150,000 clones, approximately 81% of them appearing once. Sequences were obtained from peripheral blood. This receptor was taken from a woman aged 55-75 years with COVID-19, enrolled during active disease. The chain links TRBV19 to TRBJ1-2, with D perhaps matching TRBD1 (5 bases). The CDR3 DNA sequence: TGTGCCAGTAGTATAGGTGTCCGACAGTATGGCTACACCTTC. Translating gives CASSIGVRQYGYTF.